The clone carrying this T cell receptor beta chain was detected many times. Its antigen is undetermined. Sorting selected naive CD8 T cells with a CD8+CD4-CCR7+CD45RA+ phenotype. One entry per CDR3 protein, called by TCRdb with MiXCR from the PCR reads. The repertoire includes some 320,000 distinct CDR3 sequences, about a fifth of them detected once, and about 0.79% sits in the top ten. This entry belongs to a study of molecular identifiers for immune sequencing clone quantification. Study-level information: Across replicate runs, RNA obtained from approximately 20,000 or 100,000 naive CD8 cells was divided into five, with four undergoing sequencing.

Study results and limitations: Jurkat TCR RNA that was spiked in from one cell was reportedly detectable among roughly 1 million naive cells. Highly expanded clone sizes could be underestimated through barcode sharing by identical TCR molecules.

The CDR3 contains 14 residues. The germline gives CDR1 MNHEY, CDR2 SVGAGI. Unmatched junction bases numbered 5, after V lost 4 bases and J lost 5 bases. Specimen: naive CD8+ T cells from blood, with Jurkat cell RNA spiked in. Described subset: FACS-sorted CD8+CD4-CCR7+CD45RA+ naive T cells. This TCR derives from a human donor in good health. Some libraries in this study had Jurkat cell RNA spiked in. The gene calls are TRBV6-5 and TRBJ2-1; 7 nucleotides agree with TRBD1. CDR3 sequence reads: CASSLTGTDNEQFF. The DNA of the CDR3 is TGTGCCAGCAGTTTAACTGGGACAGACAATGAGCAGTTCTTC.